The rows below give T cell receptor beta chains drawn from one sample of a study of vaccination effects on CD4 cells after COVID-19. For these TCRs, the target antigens are not known. The data were produced by immunoSEQ multiplex PCR, yet TCRdb's version contains in-frame clones alone and is incomplete. Among just over 30,000 clones, roughly 62% were seen once, and the ten largest hold under 30%. This specimen consisted of CD4+ T cells from PBMCs cultured with HCoV-229E spike peptides, obtained before COVID-19 vaccination. The receptors were sampled from a human donor who received a COVID-19 vaccine. Each CDR3 is given with its conserved first and last residue. Each record gives: D gene, clone size, J gene, V gene, CDR3 protein, CDR3 DNA. D genes are given only for firm matches. Rows give clone size only sometimes, using once, few, many, or a class for an expanded clone.

d_call: -; clone_size: -; j_call: TRBJ2-2; v_call: TRBV5-6; cdr3_aa: CASSLVAGGGTGELFF; cdr3_nt: TGTGCCAGCAGCTTGGTGGCAGGGGGGGGCACCGGGGAGCTGTTTTTT
d_call: -; clone_size: few; j_call: TRBJ1-3; v_call: TRBV5-5; cdr3_aa: CASSLGRGNTIYF; cdr3_nt: TGTGCCAGCAGCTTGGGAAGGGGAAACACCATATATTTT
d_call: -; clone_size: -; j_call: TRBJ1-2; v_call: TRBV28; cdr3_aa: CASSSNYGYTF; cdr3_nt: TGTGCCAGCAGTTCCAACTATGGCTACACCTTC
d_call: -; clone_size: -; j_call: TRBJ2-5; v_call: TRBV11-2; cdr3_aa: CASSRSPGLQETQYF; cdr3_nt: TGTGCCAGCAGCAGATCCCCGGGACTCCAAGAGACCCAGTACTTC
d_call: -; clone_size: few; j_call: TRBJ2-4; v_call: TRBV5-1; cdr3_aa: CASSLAQENIQYF; cdr3_nt: TGCGCCAGCAGCTTGGCCCAGGAAAACATTCAGTACTTC
d_call: TRBD1; clone_size: -; j_call: TRBJ1-2; v_call: TRBV4-2; cdr3_aa: CASSRTGYGYTF; cdr3_nt: TGTGCCAGCAGCCGGACAGGCTATGGCTACACCTTC
d_call: -; clone_size: -; j_call: TRBJ2-2; v_call: TRBV9; cdr3_aa: CASSAAVQGNTGELFF; cdr3_nt: TGTGCCAGCAGCGCCGCGGTACAGGGGAACACCGGGGAGCTGTTTTTT
d_call: TRBD2; clone_size: few; j_call: TRBJ2-7; v_call: TRBV5-4; cdr3_aa: CASSLGRESVYEQYF; cdr3_nt: TGTGCCAGCAGCTTGGGGCGGGAGTCCGTCTACGAGCAGTACTTC
d_call: -; clone_size: -; j_call: TRBJ2-1; v_call: TRBV5-1; cdr3_aa: CASSSGEPEDEQFF; cdr3_nt: TGCGCCAGCAGCTCCGGGGAGCCGGAGGATGAGCAGTTCTTC
d_call: -; clone_size: -; j_call: TRBJ2-7; v_call: TRBV18; cdr3_aa: CASSPYGSAREQYF; cdr3_nt: TGTGCCAGCTCACCTTACGGGAGCGCTCGCGAGCAGTACTTC
d_call: TRBD2; clone_size: -; j_call: TRBJ2-7; v_call: TRBV6-2/TRBV6-3; cdr3_aa: CASSYGFTSGGSYEQYF; cdr3_nt: TGTGCCAGCAGTTACGGCTTTACTAGCGGGGGTTCCTACGAGCAGTACTTC